This entry lists 20 T cell receptor beta chains sequenced from one sample in a study of blood T cell repertoires in COVID-19. Method: immunoSEQ multiplex PCR; TCRdb's copy keeps in-frame clones and lacks some. The sample gives about 150,000 clones, over 70% of which show up once; around 38% is in the top ten. The sample consisted of peripheral blood. The receptors shown here come from a man aged 45-65 years who had recovered from COVID-19.

This clone has only one observation. CDR3 protein: CASSVERVGNTGELFF. CDR3 nucleotide sequence: TGTGCCAGCAGCGTAGAACGCGTCGGGAACACCGGGGAGCTGTTTTTT. V is TRBV9 and J is TRBJ2-2, with D unresolved. The germline V gene has CDR1 SGDLS and CDR2 YYNGEE. With 0 bases removed from V and 1 base from J, the gap between germline ends came to 10 bases. The CDR3 is 16 residues long.

The genes are TRBV7-9 and TRBJ1-1; D is uncertain. Trimming took 1 base from V and 1 from J, leaving 7 bases between them. The CDR3 is 14 residues long. CDR1 SEHNR and CDR2 FQNEAQ come from the germline V gene (reference sequence). The CDR3 coding sequence is TGTGCCAGCAGCTTAGTGTTCGGGAACACTGAAGCTTTCTTT. Protein sequence: CASSLVFGNTEAFF. Full variable domain (rest looked up from reference TRBV7-9 and TRBJ1-1): DTGVSQNPRHKITKRGQNVTFRCDPISEHNRLYWYRQTLGQGPEFLTYFQNEAQLEKSRLLSDRFSAERPKGSFSTLEIQRTEQGDSAMYLCASSLVFGNTEAFFGQGTRLTVV.

The chain has TRBV29-1 and TRBJ2-1; 7 bases fit TRBD1. Germline V lookup: CDR1 SQVTM, CDR2 ANQGSEA. V dropped 7 bases and J dropped 8; count of bases not matched to a gene: 8. The length of the CDR3 is 12 residues. In DNA, the CDR3 is TGCAGCGAAAGACAGGGTTTACATGAGCAGTTCTTC. It codes for CSERQGLHEQFF.

J is TRBJ2-7 and V is TRBV11-3; perhaps TRBD1 as D (6 bases). The V gene lost 0 bases and the J gene lost 9 bases, with 9 bases spanning the gap. The CDR3 covers 12 residues. Germline V lookup: CDR1 SGHNT, CDR2 YENEEA. This CDR3 is CASSLDGRGQYF. The CDR3 nucleotides read TGTGCCAGCAGCTTAGACGGCAGGGGGCAGTACTTC.

The chain couples TRBV2 to TRBJ2-7; TRBD1 matches at 8 bases. The CDR3 consists of 15 residues. CDR1 is SNHLY, CDR2 FYNNEI, per germline. The ends lost 7 bases at V and 1 base at J; junction bases unmatched: 9. The CDR3 DNA follows: TGTGCCAGCAAACGGGACAGGAGACTATCCTACGAGCAGTACTTC. Amino acid sequence: CASKRDRRLSYEQYF. Variable domain in full (rest from reference TRBV2 and TRBJ2-7): EPEVTQTPSHQVTQMGQEVILRCVPISNHLYFYWYRQILGQKVEFLVSFYNNEISEKSEIFDDQFSVERPDGSNFTLKIRSTKLEDSAMYFCASKRDRRLSYEQYFGPGTRLTVT.

The CDR3 sequence is CASSLGPARGSGNTIYF. The DNA for the CDR3 is TGTGCCAGCAGCTTAGGACCCGCCAGGGGCTCTGGAAACACCATATATTTT. The V call is TRBV11-2, the J call TRBJ1-3, with D perhaps matching TRBD1 (6 bases). Germline V gene lookup returns CDR1 SGHAT and CDR2 FQNNGV. V was trimmed by 1 base and J by 0 bases, leaving 13 bases between them. The CDR3 length is 17 residues. The whole variable domain, remainder taken from reference TRBV11-2 and TRBJ1-3, is EAGVAQSPRYKIIEKRQSVAFWCNPISGHATLYWYQQILGQGPKLLIQFQNNGVVDDSQLPKDRFSAERLKGVDSTLKIQPAKLEDSAVYLCASSLGPARGSGNTIYFGEGSWLTVV.

The genes are TRBV4-2 and TRBJ2-1; 11 bases match TRBD1. The germline gives CDR1 LGHNA, CDR2 YNFKEQ. The V segment lost 4 bases and the J segment 7 bases; nucleotides outside the gene matches: 12. This CDR3 is 17 amino acids long. For the CDR3, the DNA is TGTGCCAGCAGCCTAATCATCGGGGGACAGGGGGAGAATGAGCAGTTCTTC. Encoded protein: CASSLIIGGQGENEQFF.

The rearrangement links TRBV30 to TRBJ1-1; D remains ambiguous. Germline-derived CDR1 and CDR2 are GTSNPN and SVGIG (reference sequence). Trimming cost V 3 bases and J 1 base, with 9 bases left between them. This CDR3 spans 13 amino acids. In nucleotides, the CDR3 is TGTGCCTGGAGGGTGTCGGGGAACACTGAAGCTTTCTTT. This sequence encodes CAWRVSGNTEAFF. The full variable domain, in which reference TRBV30 and TRBJ1-1 provide the parts outside the CDR3, is SQTIHQWPATLVQPVGSPLSLECTVEGTSNPNLYWYRQAAGRGLQLLFYSVGIGQISSEVPQNLSASRPQDRQFILSSKKLLLSDSGFYLCAWRVSGNTEAFFGQGTRLTVV.

The V and J genes are TRBV2 and TRBJ2-7, with 9 bases that match TRBD1. The CDR3 is 15 amino acids. Germline trimming cut 4 bases from V and 4 bases from J; bases unmatched to any gene: 8. The germline V gene encodes CDR1 SNHLY and CDR2 FYNNEI. CDR3 residues: CASSAPDRGKYEQYF. The CDR3 nucleotides are TGTGCCAGCAGTGCCCCGGACAGGGGAAAATACGAGCAGTACTTC.

The genes are TRBV5-4 and TRBJ2-5; TRBD2 agrees at 7 bases. V dropped 0 bases and J dropped 4; count of bases not matched to a gene: 6. The CDR3 runs 15 residues. The germline V gene encodes CDR1 SGHNT and CDR2 YYREEE (reference sequence). CDR3 residues: CASSLGNSGGETQYF. CDR3 nucleotides: TGTGCCAGCAGCTTGGGCAATTCGGGGGGAGAGACCCAGTACTTC.

This sequence joins TRBV15 and TRBJ2-4, with a tentative D call TRBD2 (5 bases). The CDR3 has 15 amino acids. CDR1 is LNHNV and CDR2 is YYDKDF in the germline V gene (reference sequence). Trimming pared 0 bases from V and 7 bases from J, leaving 13 bases between. CDR3 residues: CATSRDLAGANIQYF. The CDR3 nucleotides are TGTGCCACCAGCAGAGATTTGGCGGGTGCGAACATTCAGTACTTC.

The CDR3 sequence: CASSWDSYEQYF. CDR3 DNA sequence: TGCGCCAGCTCCTGGGACAGCTACGAGCAGTACTTC. This rearrangement joins TRBV5-1 to TRBJ2-7, with 7 bases identical to TRBD1. The CDR3 extends over 12 amino acids. CDR1 is SGHRS, CDR2 YFSETQ, per germline. V shed 7 bases, J shed 3 bases, and the junction held 4 bases outside the gene matches.

This chain connects TRBV13 to TRBJ2-5; TRBD2 matches at 7 bases. Germline trimming cut 5 bases from V and 4 bases from J; bases unmatched to any gene: 7. Germline CDR1 reads PRHDT; CDR2 reads FYEKMQ (reference sequence). The CDR3 loop spans 14 amino acids. The CDR3 DNA is TGTGCCAGCAGCCCACGGTGGGGGGGAGAGACCCAGTACTTC. This codes for CASSPRWGGETQYF. The full variable domain, rest sourced from reference TRBV13 and TRBJ2-5, is AAGVIQSPRHLIKEKRETATLKCYPIPRHDTVYWYQQGPGQDPQFLISFYEKMQSDKGSIPDRFSAQQFSDYHSELNMSSLELGDSALYFCASSPRWGGETQYFGPGTRLLVL.

V is TRBV19 and J is TRBJ1-6; TRBD1 matches 8 bases. Germline trimming cut 4 bases from V and 3 bases from J; bases unmatched to any gene: 2. Germline V gene data show CDR1 as LNHDA and CDR2 as SQIVND (reference sequence). The CDR3 length is 15 residues. CDR3 loop: CASSRGQDYNSPLHF. The CDR3 DNA reads as TGTGCCAGTAGTAGGGGACAGGACTATAATTCACCCCTCCACTTT.

The chain uses TRBV11-3 and TRBJ2-3, with D possibly TRBD2 on 6 matching bases. Deletions cut 3 bases from V and 3 bases from J, with 7 bases between. Germline lookup yields CDR1 SGHNT and CDR2 YENEEA. The CDR3 extends over 13 amino acids. The CDR3 spells CASSLEGTDTQYF. The CDR3 DNA sequence: TGTGCCAGCAGCTTGGAGGGTACAGATACGCAGTATTTT.

The V gene is TRBV7-9, the J gene TRBJ1-2, with 8 nucleotides matching TRBD1. CDR3 length: 13 amino acids. The V gene's germline CDR1 is SEHNR and CDR2 FQNEAQ (reference sequence). V shed 4 bases, J shed 5 bases, and the junction held 3 bases outside the gene matches. The CDR3 is CASSSNRGYGYTF. The CDR3 DNA sequence: TGTGCCAGCAGCTCCAACAGGGGGTATGGCTACACCTTC.

This clone has a single count. V is TRBV14 and J is TRBJ1-2; 7 positions agree with TRBD1. This CDR3 has 15 residues. The V gene's germline CDR1 is SGHDN and CDR2 FVKESK. V shed 4 bases, J shed 8 bases, and the junction held 13 bases outside the gene matches. This CDR3 reads CASSPTGRLRRGYTF. The CDR3 DNA is TGTGCCAGCAGCCCGACAGGGCGGCTCAGAAGAGGCTACACCTTC.

This chain connects TRBV4-3 to TRBJ2-5; 11 bases are shared with TRBD2. The CDR3 is 16 residues long. The germline gives CDR1 LGHNA, CDR2 YSLEER. Trimming cost V 4 bases and J 4 bases; bases outside gene matches: 8. The CDR3 loop is CASSPGSGGALETQYF. Written as DNA, the CDR3 is TGCGCCAGCAGCCCCGGTAGCGGGGGGGCCTTAGAGACCCAGTACTTC.

V usage is TRBV5-1 and J usage is TRBJ2-5; TRBD1 agrees at 8 bases. Germline trimming cut 4 bases from V and 5 bases from J; bases unmatched to any gene: 10. Germline lookup yields CDR1 SGHRS and CDR2 YFSETQ. The CDR3 runs 15 residues. This CDR3 is CASSPRGQGGETQYF. CDR3 nucleotides: TGCGCCAGCAGCCCCCGAGGACAGGGCGGGGAGACCCAGTACTTC. The full variable domain, with the rest looked up from reference TRBV5-1 and TRBJ2-5, is KAGVTQTPRYLIKTRGQQVTLSCSPISGHRSVSWYQQTPGQGLQFLFEYFSETQRNKGNFPGRFSGRQFSNSRSEMNVSTLELGDSALYLCASSPRGQGGETQYFGPGTRLLVL.

V is TRBV2 and J is TRBJ1-1; D possibly corresponds to TRBD1 (6 bases). The germline CDR1 and CDR2 sequences are SNHLY and FYNNEI. This CDR3 is 18 amino acids long. V lost 6 bases and J 0 bases, leaving 23 bases between the germline ends. CDR3 region: CASSTPGGAWDLNTEAFF. The CDR3 DNA sequence: TGTGCCAGCAGCACCCCCGGGGGGGCTTGGGACCTGAACACTGAAGCTTTCTTT.